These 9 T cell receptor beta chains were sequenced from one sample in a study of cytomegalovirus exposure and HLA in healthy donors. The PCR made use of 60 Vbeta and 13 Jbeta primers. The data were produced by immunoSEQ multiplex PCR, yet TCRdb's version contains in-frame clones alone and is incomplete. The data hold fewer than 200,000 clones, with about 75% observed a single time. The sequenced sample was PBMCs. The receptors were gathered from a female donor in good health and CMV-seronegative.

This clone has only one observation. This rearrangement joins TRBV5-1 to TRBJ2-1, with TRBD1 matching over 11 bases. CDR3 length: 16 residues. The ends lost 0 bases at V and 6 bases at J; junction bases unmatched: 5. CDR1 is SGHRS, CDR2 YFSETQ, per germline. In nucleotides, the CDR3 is TGCGCCAGCAGCTTGGTAGGGACAGGGGGTTTCAATGAGCAGTTCTTC. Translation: CASSLVGTGGFNEQFF. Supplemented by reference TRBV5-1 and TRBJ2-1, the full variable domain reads KAGVTQTPRYLIKTRGQQVTLSCSPISGHRSVSWYQQTPGQGLQFLFEYFSETQRNKGNFPGRFSGRQFSNSRSEMNVSTLELGDSALYLCASSLVGTGGFNEQFFGPGTRLTVL.

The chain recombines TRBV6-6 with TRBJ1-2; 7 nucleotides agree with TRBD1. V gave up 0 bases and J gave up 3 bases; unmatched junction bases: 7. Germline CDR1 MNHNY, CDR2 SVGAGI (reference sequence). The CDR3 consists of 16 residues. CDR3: CASSYSKGGADYGYTF. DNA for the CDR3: TGTGCCAGCAGTTACTCGAAAGGGGGCGCCGACTATGGCTACACCTTC.

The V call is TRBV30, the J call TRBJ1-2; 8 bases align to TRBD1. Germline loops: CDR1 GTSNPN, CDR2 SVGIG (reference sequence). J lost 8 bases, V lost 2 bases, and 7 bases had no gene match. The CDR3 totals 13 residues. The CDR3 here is CAWSSSGGWGYTF. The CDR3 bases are TGTGCCTGGAGTTCATCAGGGGGCTGGGGCTACACCTTC.

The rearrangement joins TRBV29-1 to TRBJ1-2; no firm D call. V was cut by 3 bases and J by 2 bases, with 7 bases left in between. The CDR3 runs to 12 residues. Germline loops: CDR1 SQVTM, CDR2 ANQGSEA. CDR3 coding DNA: TGCAGCGTTGAGAGGGCGAACTATGGCTACACCTTC. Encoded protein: CSVERANYGYTF.

In DNA, the CDR3 is TGTGCCAGCAGCGTAGAACAGGGGCGTTACTATGGCTACACCTTC. Translated, it gives CASSVEQGRYYGYTF. The rearrangement joins TRBV9 to TRBJ1-2; 7 nucleotides line up with TRBD1. From germline, CDR1 is SGDLS and CDR2 YYNGEE. J lost 3 bases, V lost 0 bases, and 5 bases had no gene match. The CDR3 is 15 amino acids. The whole variable domain, remainder taken from reference TRBV9 and TRBJ1-2, is DSGVTQTPKHLITATGQRVTLRCSPRSGDLSVYWYQQSLDQGLQFLIQYYNGEERAKGNILERFSAQQFPDLHSELNLSSLELGDSALYFCASSVEQGRYYGYTFGSGTRLTVV.

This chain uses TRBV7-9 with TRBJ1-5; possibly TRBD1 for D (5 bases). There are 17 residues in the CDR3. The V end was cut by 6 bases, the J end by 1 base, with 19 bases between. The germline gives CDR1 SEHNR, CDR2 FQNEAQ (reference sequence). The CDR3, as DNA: TGTGCCAGCAGTTCCACCGGGACCGGGAGCAGCAATCAGCCCCAGCATTTT. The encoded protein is CASSSTGTGSSNQPQHF.

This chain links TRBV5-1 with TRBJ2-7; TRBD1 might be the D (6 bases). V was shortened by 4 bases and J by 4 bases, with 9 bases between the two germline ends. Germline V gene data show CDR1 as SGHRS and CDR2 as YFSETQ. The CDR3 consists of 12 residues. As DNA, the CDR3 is TGCGCCAGCAGCGTGCAGGGGTACGAGCAGTACTTC. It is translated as CASSVQGYEQYF.

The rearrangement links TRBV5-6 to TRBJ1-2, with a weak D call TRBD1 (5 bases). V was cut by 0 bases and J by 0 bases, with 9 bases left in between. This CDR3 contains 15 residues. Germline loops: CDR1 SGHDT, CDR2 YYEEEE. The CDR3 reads CASSLVQGANYGYTF. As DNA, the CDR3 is TGTGCCAGCAGCTTGGTCCAGGGCGCTAACTATGGCTACACCTTC.

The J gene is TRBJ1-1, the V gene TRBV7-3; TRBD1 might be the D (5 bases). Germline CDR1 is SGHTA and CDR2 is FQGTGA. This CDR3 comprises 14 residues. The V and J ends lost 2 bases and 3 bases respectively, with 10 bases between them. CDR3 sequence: CASSLQGGDTEAFF. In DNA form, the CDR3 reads TGTGCCAGCAGCTTACAGGGCGGAGACACTGAAGCTTTCTTT.